The T cell receptor (beta chain) under discussion was sequenced for a study of blood T cell repertoires in COVID-19 (dated by TCRdb to 2020 to 2022). About the full investigation: Samples covering the acute and convalescent phases of COVID-19 were provided by collaborators in the United States, Italy and Spain. Subjects who had been exposed to COVID-19, were actively infected with it, or had recovered from it provided the deeply sampled blood TCRbeta repertoires that made up the dataset. Nearly every sample came with metadata listing a de-identified subject ID, COVID-19 status, age in years and sex. HLA class I and class II types, where available, came from metadata supplied by the sample provider rather than from assay-based typing. Samples came from the ongoing ImmuneRACE study (first 160 participants) plus 1,254 subjects from 6 global collaborators. The repertoires were made available in a free public database intended to serve as a resource for research on the immune response to SARS-CoV-2. The prospective study material was composed of cDNA or gDNA derived from T cells, B-cell-depleted T cells, or PBMCs. What the authors observed across the whole study: Clinical and demographic metadata were provided uncurated, with the amount varying by source and participant.

At one collaborating source in Seattle, patients were enrolled during active infection and were followed longitudinally through the course of disease. The collaborating institutions used their own protocols to collect whole blood in K2EDTA tubes. For TCRbeta analysis, collaborators shipped samples in one of three forms: frozen whole blood, isolated PBMCs, or DNA extracted from either of those sample types. The immunoSEQ Assay, a bias-controlled multiplex PCR, was used to amplify TCRbeta CDR3 regions from genomic DNA. For the original study's pipeline: The number of nucleated cells in each sample was estimated from the amplification of reference gene primers within the assay. Sequence reads were collapsed and filtered to measure the absolute abundance of every unique TCRbeta CDR3 rearrangement. For each sample, productive Simpson clonality was calculated as the square root of Simpson's diversity index over productive rearrangements. Held by TCRdb, this immuneACCESS table contains in-frame sequences only and omits some clones. Under half of the omission traces to an unresolved V gene where checked; the cause of the rest is unknown. Clonal size and the V and J genes are those of that table, whereas D and trimming came from the DNA. Within this sample are almost 250,000 clones, with roughly 82% of them counted one time only. In total, the top ten clones hold approximately 5% of the sample.

V gives up 2 bases and J gives up 5 bases, and the segment between their germline ends measures 16 bases. Sequences SGHNT (CDR1) and YYREEE (CDR2) are obtained from the germline V gene (reference sequence). CDR3 length: 16 amino acids, cysteine to phenylalanine. Only the CDR3 DNA stays, 48 bases, in frame from base 1. This clone was counted a single time. No cognate antigen has been identified for it. One base away there is no much larger clone; base qualities are not given. Sequenced material: peripheral blood. The sequence joins TRBV5-4 to TRBJ2-2, and the D gene may be TRBD2, 7 bases matching. The sequence was collected from a woman older than 75 with COVID-19, enrolled during active disease. This receptor has the CDR3 CASSLGGGGWTGELFF. The DNA sequence is given as TGTGCCAGCAGCTTAGGGGGAGGGGGTTGGACCGGGGAGCTGTTTTTT.